A single sample gave rise to the 8 T cell receptor beta chains below, sequenced in a study of CD8 T cells in Susac syndrome. Random hexamers primed reverse transcription of about 0.5 to 1 ug RNA. TCRdb re-analysed the immunoSEQ multiplex PCR reads in MiXCR, keeping a single row per CDR3 protein. Of 65,000 to 80,000 distinct CDR3 sequences in the sample, roughly nine tenths were seen once. Sequencing input: CD8+ T cells from PBMCs. Every receptor here comes from a human donor with multiple sclerosis.

The V call is TRBV29-1, the J call TRBJ2-1; D call uncertain. Deletions cut 4 bases from V and 4 bases from J, with 5 bases between. Germline CDR1 SQVTM, CDR2 ANQGSEA. There are 11 residues in the CDR3. The CDR3 bases are TGCAGCGTTGTGTATTACAATGAGCAGTTCTTC. As protein: CSVVYYNEQFF.

This clonotype is a singleton in its sample. This sequence joins TRBV7-2 and TRBJ2-3; TRBD1 aligns across 7 bases. CDR1 and CDR2 (germline): SGHTA, FQGNSA. V dropped 7 bases and J dropped 5; count of bases not matched to a gene: 12. This CDR3 is built from 15 residues. DNA of the CDR3: TGTGCCAGCATCCCCCTGAGGGGGCCGGGAGATACGCAGTATTTT. Translation: CASIPLRGPGDTQYF.

V and J are TRBV5-1 and TRBJ2-1, with TRBD1 matching 7 bases. The V gene end was trimmed by 0 bases and the J gene end by 2 bases; junction bases not matched to a gene: 2. This CDR3 is 15 amino acids long. Germline values: CDR1 SGHRS, CDR2 YFSETQ. CDR3: CASSLVRGPYNEQFF. CDR3 in DNA: TGCGCCAGCAGCTTGGTGAGGGGGCCCTACAATGAGCAGTTCTTC.

The CDR3 is CASSTDTPPQGNTEAFF. The CDR3 region has the DNA TGTGCCAGCAGTACCGACACACCCCCCCAGGGGAACACTGAAGCTTTCTTT. The genes are TRBV27 and TRBJ1-1; a weak D match, TRBD1 (5 bases). The CDR3 covers 17 residues. Germline-derived CDR1 and CDR2 are MNHEY and SMNVEV (reference sequence). With 5 bases removed from V and 1 base from J, the gap between germline ends came to 20 bases.

The chain joins TRBV28 to TRBJ1-3; perhaps TRBD1 as D (5 bases). Trimming took off 2 bases at V and 4 bases at J, with 12 bases between the two ends. The CDR3 length is 15 residues. Germline CDR1 reads MDHEN; CDR2 reads SYDVKM. CDR3 in DNA: TGTGCCAGCAGTTTAACAGGCGCGGGAGGAAACACCATATATTTT. It yields the protein CASSLTGAGGNTIYF.

J is TRBJ2-1 and V is TRBV24-1; 9 bases match TRBD2. V was clipped by 9 bases and J by 5 bases; unmatched bases: 4. Germline loops: CDR1 KGHDR, CDR2 SFDVKD. This CDR3 comprises 13 residues. The DNA for the CDR3 is TGTGCCACCGGCGGGAGGGCCAACAATGAGCAGTTCTTC. It specifies CATGGRANNEQFF.

J is TRBJ2-2 and V is TRBV12-3 or TRBV12-4; 9 positions match TRBD2. The CDR3 is made up of 15 amino acids. The ends lost 6 bases at V and 1 base at J; junction bases unmatched: 3. CDR3 DNA sequence: TGTGCCAGCAGCCCGACTAGCGGGAACACCGGGGAGCTGTTTTTT. Protein: CASSPTSGNTGELFF.

This clonotype occurred a few times. The chain couples TRBV5-1 to TRBJ2-3; TRBD2 matches 10 bases. The J segment lost 2 bases and the V segment lost 3 bases, leaving 3 bases of the junction unmatched. There are 15 residues in the CDR3. The germline gives CDR1 SGHRS, CDR2 YFSETQ. The CDR3 DNA follows: TGCGCCAGCAGCTGGGGGACTAGCGACACAGATACGCAGTATTTT. Protein product: CASSWGTSDTDTQYF.